The sequence of this TCR beta chain was determined in a study of sequential checkpoint blockade in melanoma. The V gene end was trimmed by 3 bases and the J gene end by 7 bases; junction bases not matched to a gene: 7. The CDR3 has 15 residues. The germline V gene has CDR1 SGHTA and CDR2 FQGTGA. Profiling relied on immunoSEQ multiplex PCR, and the TCRdb table lists in-frame clones only, not all of them. The sample gives fewer than 50,000 clones, roughly 84% of which show up once; 9.5% to 15% is in the top ten. Specified treatment: randomized to nivolumab then ipilimumab (arm A) or the reverse (arm B).

The origin of this receptor is a human donor with melanoma. The specimen was CD8+ T cells sorted from blood (inferred from file names), collected from a patient given nivolumab and ipilimumab in sequence. This chain joins TRBV7-3 and TRBJ2-1, with 9 positions matching TRBD2. The chain's CDR3 is CASSFGLARGNEQFF. CDR3 bases: TGTGCCAGCAGCTTCGGACTAGCGAGGGGGAATGAGCAGTTCTTC.